This T cell receptor (beta chain) was sequenced during a study of vaccination effects on CD4 cells after COVID-19. Method: immunoSEQ multiplex PCR; TCRdb's copy keeps in-frame clones and lacks some. The sample carries approximately 17,000 clones, approximately 70% recorded once. ViraFEST expansion of antigen-specific CD4+ T cells with viral peptide pools preceded sequencing. Isolation of CD4+ T cells took place after nine to ten days of culture. The vaccine given was either BNT162b2 or mRNA-1273, in two doses. Germline V lookup: CDR1 MNHNY, CDR2 SVGAGI (reference sequence). The CDR3 runs 16 residues. V dropped 2 bases and J dropped 1; count of bases not matched to a gene: 5. With respect to this clone: Its specificity is unknown.

Study conclusions and caveats: Cross-reaction with common cold coronaviruses was seen in only 1 of 255 vaccine-induced clones from healthy vaccinees. There was marked clonal contraction among infection- and vaccine-induced clones late after vaccination.

The receptor was derived from a human donor who received a COVID-19 vaccine. The J gene is TRBJ2-7, the V gene TRBV6-6; 10 nucleotides align to TRBD1. The source material was CD4+ T cells from PBMCs cultured with SARS-CoV-2 spike peptides, sampled after COVID-19 vaccination. CDR3 protein: CASSYPGQGFSYEQYF. The CDR3 nucleotides read TGTGCCAGCAGTTACCCGGGACAGGGGTTTTCCTACGAGCAGTACTTC.